This TCR beta chain is drawn from a study of graft-versus-host responses after intestinal transplantation. Study results and caveats: There was an association between peak levels of circulating GvH clones and early post-transplant HvG declines.

The germline CDR1 and CDR2 sequences are SGHAT and FQNNGV. V lost 5 bases to trimming and J lost 2 bases, with 8 bases between them. This CDR3 spans 13 amino acids. Intraepithelial and lamina propria lymphocytes were isolated from graft specimens. Clones were read by immunoSEQ multiplex PCR, and TCRdb kept only the in-frame ones, dropping some. The top ten clones hold approximately 10% of a sample with about 15,000 clones, approximately 61% of them seen once. Note on this clone: Its antigen is not identified.

This clonotype was sampled from a human patient who received an intestinal transplant, so some T cells may come from the graft donor. The chain combines TRBV11-2 with TRBJ2-3, with D perhaps matching TRBD2 (7 bases). Sequencing used ileum tissue, obtained approximately 670 days after intestinal transplantation. The CDR3 reads CASSGGATDTQYF. The CDR3, as DNA: TGTGCCAGCAGCGGGGGGGCCACAGATACGCAGTATTTT. Full variable domain (outside the CDR3, taken from reference TRBV11-2 and TRBJ2-3): EAGVAQSPRYKIIEKRQSVAFWCNPISGHATLYWYQQILGQGPKLLIQFQNNGVVDDSQLPKDRFSAERLKGVDSTLKIQPAKLEDSAVYLCASSGGATDTQYFGPGTRLTVL.